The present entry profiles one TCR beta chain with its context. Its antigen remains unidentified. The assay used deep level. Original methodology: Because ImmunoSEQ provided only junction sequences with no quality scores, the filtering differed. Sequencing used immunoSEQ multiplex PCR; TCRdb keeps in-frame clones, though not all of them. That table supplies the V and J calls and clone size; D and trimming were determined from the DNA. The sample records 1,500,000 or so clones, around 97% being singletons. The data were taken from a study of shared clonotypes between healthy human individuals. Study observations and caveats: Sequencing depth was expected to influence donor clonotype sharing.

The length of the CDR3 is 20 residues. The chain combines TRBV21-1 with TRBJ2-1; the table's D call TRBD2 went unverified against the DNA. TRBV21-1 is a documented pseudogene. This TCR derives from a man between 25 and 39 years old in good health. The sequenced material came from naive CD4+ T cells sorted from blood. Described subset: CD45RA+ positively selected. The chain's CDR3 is CASSKEEGLAGSWVGNEQFF. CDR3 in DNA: TGTGCCAGCAGCAAAGAAGAGGGACTAGCGGGAAGTTGGGTGGGGAATGAGCAGTTCTTC.